This T cell receptor (beta chain) was observed in a study of T cell responses to AZD1222 COVID-19 vaccine. Study-wide points: Clonal diversity was possibly underestimated, and the donors were mostly white British, with more females. Baseline seropositives among AZD1222 recipients totaled only five or six. Recipients of two AZD1222 doses showed rising Spike-specific TCR breadth and depth.

Per germline, CDR1 SGHRS and CDR2 YFSETQ. Germline trimming cut 3 bases from V and 2 bases from J; bases unmatched to any gene: 2. The CDR3 totals 15 residues. This clone was counted only a few times. The antigen remains undetermined. TCRdb keeps only in-frame clones here, not all; method: immunoSEQ multiplex PCR. The sample has around 120,000 clones, about 85% seen once. The clonotype was recovered from an adult in good health. The input for sequencing was peripheral blood, taken on day 0 of AZD1222 vaccination. V usage is TRBV5-1 and J usage is TRBJ2-3; 11 bases line up with TRBD2. CDR3 sequence reads: CASSSSGRSTDTQYF. The CDR3 bases are TGCGCCAGCAGCTCTAGCGGGAGGTCCACAGATACGCAGTATTTT.